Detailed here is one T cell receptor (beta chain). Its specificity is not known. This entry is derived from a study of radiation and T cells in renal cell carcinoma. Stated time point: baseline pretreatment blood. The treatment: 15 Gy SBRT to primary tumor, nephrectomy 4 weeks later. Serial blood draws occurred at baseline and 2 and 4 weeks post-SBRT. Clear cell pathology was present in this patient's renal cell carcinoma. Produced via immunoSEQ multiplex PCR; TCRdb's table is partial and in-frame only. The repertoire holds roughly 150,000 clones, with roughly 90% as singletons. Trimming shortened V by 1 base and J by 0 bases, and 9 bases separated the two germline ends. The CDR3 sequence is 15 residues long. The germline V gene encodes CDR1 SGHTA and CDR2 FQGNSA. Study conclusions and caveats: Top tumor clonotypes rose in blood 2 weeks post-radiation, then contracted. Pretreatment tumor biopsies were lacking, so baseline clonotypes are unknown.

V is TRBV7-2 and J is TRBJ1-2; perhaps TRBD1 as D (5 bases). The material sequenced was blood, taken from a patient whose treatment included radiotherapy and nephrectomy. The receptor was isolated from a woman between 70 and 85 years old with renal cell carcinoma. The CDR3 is CASSLEAGPNYGYTF. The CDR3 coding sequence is TGTGCCAGCAGCTTAGAGGCAGGGCCTAACTATGGCTACACCTTC.